The rows below give T cell receptor beta chains drawn from one sample of a study of blood T cell repertoires in COVID-19. TCRdb keeps only in-frame clones here, not all; method: immunoSEQ multiplex PCR. The sample carries 150,000 to 200,000 clones, roughly 88% recorded once. The sequencing input was peripheral blood. Every receptor here comes from a man aged 18 to 29 with COVID-19, enrolled during active disease. Each CDR3 is given with its conserved first and last residue. D genes are given only for firm matches. Clone size is shown for a subset of rows, as once, few, many or a class of expanded clone.

clone size	V gene	J gene	D gene	CDR3 protein	CDR3 DNA
NA	TRBV12-3/TRBV12-4	TRBJ2-1	NA	CASSFLAPEQFF	TGTGCCAGCAGTTTCTTAGCTCCTGAGCAGTTCTTC
NA	TRBV3-1/TRBV3-2	TRBJ2-1	TRBD2	CASSQLLAGYNEQFF	TGTGCCAGCAGCCAACTACTAGCGGGGTACAATGAGCAGTTCTTC
NA	TRBV2	TRBJ1-2	NA	CASSADSAGYTF	TGTGCCAGCAGTGCTGACAGCGCGGGCTACACCTTC
NA	TRBV4-1	TRBJ1-1	TRBD1	CASSQDGRGLTEAFF	TGCGCCAGCAGCCAAGATGGCAGGGGGCTCACTGAAGCTTTCTTT
NA	TRBV14	TRBJ2-7	TRBD1	CASSPTGGGEQYF	TGTGCCAGCAGCCCGACAGGGGGCGGCGAGCAGTACTTC
few	TRBV11-2	TRBJ1-2	NA	CASSSQGAWYGYTF	TGTGCCAGCAGCTCCCAGGGCGCGTGGTATGGCTACACCTTC
NA	TRBV6-5	TRBJ1-6	NA	CASSYSREPDSPLHF	TGTGCCAGCAGTTACTCGAGAGAACCCGATTCACCCCTCCACTTT
NA	TRBV28	TRBJ1-2	NA	CASSPSEAPFGYTF	TGTGCCAGCAGTCCCTCGGAGGCCCCTTTTGGCTACACCTTC
many	TRBV6-5	TRBJ2-7	TRBD1	CASSYRGQGAYEQYF	TGTGCCAGCAGTTACCGGGGACAGGGGGCCTACGAGCAGTACTTC
NA	TRBV28	TRBJ2-3	NA	CAIAEVLGDTQYF	TGTGCCATCGCGGAGGTACTTGGAGATACGCAGTATTTT
NA	TRBV10-1	TRBJ2-4	TRBD2	CASRWGQSSRLADPVIVKNIQYF	TGCGCCAGCCGCTGGGGACAGTCCTCCCGACTAGCGGACCCAGTGATAGTCAAAAACATTCAGTACTTC
NA	TRBV18	TRBJ1-4	TRBD1	CASSPETTGSNQKLFF	TGTGCCAGCTCACCCGAGACGACAGGGTCAAACCAAAAACTGTTTTTT
few	TRBV28	TRBJ1-5	TRBD1	CASIEDRGIGQPQHF	TGTGCCAGCATCGAAGACAGGGGTATTGGTCAGCCCCAGCATTTT
NA	TRBV7-6	TRBJ2-2	NA	CASSSTQWTGELFF	TGTGCCAGCAGCTCTACTCAATGGACCGGGGAGCTGTTTTTT